This T cell receptor beta chain was identified during a study of beta chain features in type 1 diabetes listed by TCRdb under 2018. For the wider study: Patients and healthy donors did not differ in mean age, gender distribution, total cell number or subset yield. Regulatory and stem cell-like memory subsets were isolated from only 8 patients and about eight healthy donors, whereas naive and central memory subsets came from all 30 or so donors. The study compared the TCRB repertoires of sorted circulating CD4+ T cell subsets in recently diagnosed type 1 diabetes patients with those in matched healthy donors. A total of roughly 100 million sorted cells were examined across all samples, and the number of cells per subset was strongly correlated with RNA yield.

V is shortened by 5 bases, J by 6 bases, and the region joining them spans 18 bases. Looking up the germline V gene yields CDR1 MGHDK and CDR2 SYGVNS. There are 15 amino acids in the CDR3, from cysteine to phenylalanine inclusive. Only the CDR3 part of the read is kept: 45 bases, read in frame from the first base. The entire isolated RNA was reverse transcribed using the High Capacity cDNA Reverse Transcription Kit, and thus expressed TCRB transcripts were sequenced. Naive, central memory and regulatory T cell samples underwent deep immunoSEQ sequencing, averaging around 3.6 million total reads per sample. After sorted cells were lysed in RLT buffer, RNA was extracted with DNase-treated RNeasy Micro or Mini kits, with the choice depending on cell number. To prevent cross-contamination, each cell subset was processed individually, whereas patient and healthy donor samples were processed jointly. The immunoSEQ multiplex PCR was used to amplify TCRB sequences from cDNA, generating 87-bp fragments that spanned the CDR3 region. Sequencing of the amplicons was done on the Illumina HiSeq platform. As for how the authors treated the data: Synthetic template baselines were used to correct PCR bias computationally, reads within Hamming distance 2 were collapsed, and singletons that could not be merged were discarded. Reads were aligned against IMGT so that V, D and J genes, CDR3 length and insertions or deletions at six rearrangement sites could be assigned. Clonotype counts were normalized to sorted cell number within each subset before computing true diversity and Gini coefficients with the tcR R package. The overlap coefficient, calculated on TCRB nucleotide sequences, was used to measure repertoire sharing. Out-of-frame TCRB sequences from naive cells were analyzed to stand in for the pre-selection repertoire. In TCRdb, the immuneACCESS table is reduced to in-frame sequences with V and J assigned. These tables do not hold every clone; where another copy was compared, an unresolved V gene accounts for under half, and the others remain unexplained. That table gives V, J and clone size, and the DNA gave D and trimming. Recorded for this sample are some 410,000 clones; roughly 13% of them occurred a single time. The top ten hold less than 0.04% of the sample.

This clone came up a few times. Its binding antigen is unknown. No qualities accompany the bases; no much larger clone lies one base away. Here is what the overall study found, with its caveats: At VDJ recombination sites, type 1 diabetes patients had fewer insertions and more deleted nucleotides, which implies abnormalities in thymic rearrangement. Only small numbers of individuals were included in the HLA sub-analyses, which left unresolved whether HLA type had any influence on TCRB rearrangement. Shorter templates might be favored by PCR, yet because patient and control samples were amplified and corrected together, any such skew would affect both groups equally. Because cDNA rather than genomic DNA was sequenced, highly expressing activated cells could have been over-represented, although no difference in activation and CD3 levels was found between groups. Naive, central memory and regulatory TCRB repertoires appeared more similar among patients than among healthy donors. In all four CD4+ subsets, TCRB CDR3 length was moderately but significantly shorter in type 1 diabetes patients.

Each donor gave one peripheral blood draw, approximately 0.11 L on average, collected into heparinised tubes. A BD FACSAria II and a panel including CD45RO, CCR7, CD25, CD127, CD95 and CD27 were used to sort naive, central memory, regulatory and stem cell-like memory CD4+ T cells. All sorted populations exceeded 95% purity. PBMCs were isolated immediately by Lymphoprep density gradient centrifugation and stained directly without culture. Samples were stained and sorted in pairs, with one healthy donor and one patient per experiment, so that batch effects were minimized. The sequenced sample consisted of naive CD4+ T cells from blood. Interpreted using the paper, the cell subset or site label stands for: true naive CD4+ T cells. The sequence was collected from a young man in good health. This chain joins TRBV25-1 to TRBJ2-3; too little of a D gene remains to name it. This receptor has the CDR3 CASSIQRRRIDTQYF. The bases read TGTGCCAGCAGTATCCAACGAAGAAGGATCGATACGCAGTATTTT.